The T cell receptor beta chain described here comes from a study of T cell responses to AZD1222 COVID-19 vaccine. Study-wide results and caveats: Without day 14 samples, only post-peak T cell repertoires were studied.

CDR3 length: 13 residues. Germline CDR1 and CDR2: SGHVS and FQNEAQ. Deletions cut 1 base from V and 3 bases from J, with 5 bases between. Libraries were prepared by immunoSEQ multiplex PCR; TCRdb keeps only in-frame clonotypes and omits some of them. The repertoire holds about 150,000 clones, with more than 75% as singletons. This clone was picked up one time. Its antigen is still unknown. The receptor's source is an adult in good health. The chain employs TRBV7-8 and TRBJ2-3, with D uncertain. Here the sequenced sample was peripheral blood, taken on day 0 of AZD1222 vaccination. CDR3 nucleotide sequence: TGTGCCAGCAGCTTAGACCGGACAGATACGCAGTATTTT. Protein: CASSLDRTDTQYF.